The entry that follows covers one T cell receptor beta chain sequence. Its specificity is not known. The germline V gene encodes CDR1 SGHAT and CDR2 FQNNGV. The V gene lost 6 bases and the J gene lost 0 bases, with 5 bases spanning the gap. CDR3 size: 12 residues. This sample is part of a study of CD8+CD57+ T cells in acquired aplastic anemia. Study-wide context: Sorted CD4+ and CD8+ cells gave a mean 3.2 ug DNA, range 0.2 to 27.4 ug. Healthy donors had, on average, roughly 9.8 million reads for their CD4+ cells. Points from the study as a whole: Patients and controls were not found to differ significantly in CD8+ Simpson's diversity. Both patients and controls carried the same twenty-nine CD8+ CDR3 sequences.

It was genomic DNA that served as the template for profiling TCR beta VDJ and CDR3. TCRdb used MiXCR to reprocess the reads, holding one entry per CDR3 protein. The sample holds fewer than 200,000 distinct CDR3 sequences; approximately 60% are singletons and the top ten take roughly 42%. This sequence was found in a human donor in good health. Sequenced sample: sorted CD4+, CD8+, or CD8+CD57+ T cells (not recorded which) from PBMCs. The V and J genes are TRBV11-2 and TRBJ2-5; D is ambiguous. DNA for the CDR3: TGTGCCAGCAGTCTGTACCAAGAGACCCAGTACTTC. Translating it yields CASSLYQETQYF. Full variable domain (outside the CDR3, taken from reference TRBV11-2 and TRBJ2-5): EAGVAQSPRYKIIEKRQSVAFWCNPISGHATLYWYQQILGQGPKLLIQFQNNGVVDDSQLPKDRFSAERLKGVDSTLKIQPAKLEDSAVYLCASSLYQETQYFGPGTRLLVL.